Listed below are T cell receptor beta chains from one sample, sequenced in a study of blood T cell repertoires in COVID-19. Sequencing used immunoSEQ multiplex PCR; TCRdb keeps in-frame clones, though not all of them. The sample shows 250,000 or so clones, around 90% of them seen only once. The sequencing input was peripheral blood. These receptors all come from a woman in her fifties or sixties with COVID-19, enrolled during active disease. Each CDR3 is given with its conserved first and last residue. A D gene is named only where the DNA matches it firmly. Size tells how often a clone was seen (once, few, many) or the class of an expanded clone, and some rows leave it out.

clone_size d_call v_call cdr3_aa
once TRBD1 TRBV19 CASSMVTGTNEKLFF
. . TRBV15 CATERGGANYGYTF
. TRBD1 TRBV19 CASIRRDRDTEAFF
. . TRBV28 CASSIPPVTYEQYF
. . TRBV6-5 CASSYRGSNTGELFF
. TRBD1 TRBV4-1 CASSQSGTGAAEAFF
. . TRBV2 CASSESRRRGNQPQHF
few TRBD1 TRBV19 CASSPRQGYLDTIYF
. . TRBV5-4 CASSLGVREYGYTF
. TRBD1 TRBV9 CASSEGTGSPPNEQFF
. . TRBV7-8 CASSLGGLGDTQYF
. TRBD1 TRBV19 CASSDRGHQPQHF
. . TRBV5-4 CASSLENSVYNSPLHF
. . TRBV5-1 CASSPITVVDTQYF
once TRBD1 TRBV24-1 CATSPTGGGADTQYF
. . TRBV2 CASRAQSTTGELFF
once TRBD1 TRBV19 CASSIRTGKFEKLFF
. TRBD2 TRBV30 CAWSEGLAVGTQYF
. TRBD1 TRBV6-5 CASSPTGVQYEQYF
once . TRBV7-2 CASSLGGWQGRVGGYTF
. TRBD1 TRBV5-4 CASSLDRDPEAFF
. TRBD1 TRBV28 CASSSGQGASYGYTF
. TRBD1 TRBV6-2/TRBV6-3 CASSPPGQGDTEAFF
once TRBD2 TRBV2 CASTQTSGVGNEQFF
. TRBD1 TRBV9 CASSARDRGNYGYTF
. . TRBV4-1 CASSQVGSASSEQYF
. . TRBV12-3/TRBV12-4 CASSSPDQPQHF
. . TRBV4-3 CASSQDYRAGLYTF
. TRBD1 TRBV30 CAWTDRVSEAFF
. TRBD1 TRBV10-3 CAIQGAWDTEAFF
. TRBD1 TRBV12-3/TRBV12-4 CASSTDRGHGYTF
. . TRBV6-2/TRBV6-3 CASSDQGQNTGELFF